This entry lists 13 T cell receptor beta chains sequenced from one sample in a study of shared clonotypes between healthy human individuals. Sequenced by immunoSEQ multiplex PCR; TCRdb stores in-frame clones only, minus some. This table has fewer than 1.4 million clones, around 78% appearing once. The specimen was memory CD4+ T cells from PBMCs. This sample's subset: CD45RA-negative fraction. Source of these receptors: a man aged 18 to 35 in good health. Some clones in this sample may be carry-over from other donors' samples.

The chain combines TRBV27 with TRBJ2-7; D possibly corresponds to TRBD1 (7 bases). Trimming pared 5 bases from V and 2 bases from J, leaving 19 bases between. Germline V CDR1 and CDR2: MNHEY, SMNVEV (reference sequence). The CDR3 consists of 16 residues. CDR3 DNA sequence: TGTGCCAGCAGTCCCAGGCGGGACAGAATAGCCTACGAGCAGTACTTC. It encodes CASSPRRDRIAYEQYF.

This chain connects TRBV28 to TRBJ2-7, with a tentative D call TRBD1 (5 bases). V was shortened by 2 bases and J by 0 bases, with 14 bases between the two germline ends. The CDR3 has 16 amino acids. Germline V lookup: CDR1 MDHEN, CDR2 SYDVKM. The CDR3 loop is CASSLVGVEPSYEQYF. The CDR3 DNA sequence: TGTGCCAGCAGTTTAGTAGGGGTCGAACCCTCCTACGAGCAGTACTTC.

This clone showed up just a few times. The chain links TRBV11-2 to TRBJ2-1; maybe TRBD2 (6 bases). V lost 1 base to trimming and J lost 6 bases, with 10 bases between them. The CDR3 contains 14 residues. The germline V gene has CDR1 SGHAT and CDR2 FQNNGV. For the CDR3, the DNA is TGTGCCAGCAGCTTAGCGGGAGTTGGCAATGAGCAGTTCTTC. It encodes CASSLAGVGNEQFF.

As for this clone: An end of the junction does not agree with germline; a read error may underlie this. The V gene is TRBV4-1, the J gene TRBJ2-7, with TRBD2 matching over 7 bases. The CDR3 length is 18 residues. Germline V gene lookup returns CDR1 MGHRA and CDR2 YSYEKL. The DNA for the CDR3 is TGCGCCAGTAGCCAACTTCGGGGACTACGACCGAGCTCCTACGAGCAGTACTTC. Translated: CASSQLRGLRPSSYEQYF.

This chain connects TRBV5-1 to TRBJ2-5, with 13 bases that match TRBD2. CDR3 length: 15 residues. CDR1 is SGHRS, CDR2 YFSETQ, per germline. Losses at the gene ends were 4 bases for V and 2 bases for J; bases not matched to a gene: 2. CDR3 residues: CASSRTSGGQETQYF. The CDR3 DNA reads as TGCGCCAGCAGCCGGACTAGCGGGGGTCAAGAGACCCAGTACTTC.

The CDR3 reads CASSTTALGNTIYF. CDR3 in DNA: TGTGCCAGCAGTACGACAGCGCTGGGAAACACCATATATTTT. The chain carries TRBV27 and TRBJ1-3, with a weak D call TRBD1 (5 bases). This CDR3 has 14 amino acids. Trimming cost V 5 bases and J 4 bases, with 12 bases left between them. Germline V gives CDR1 MNHEY, CDR2 SMNVEV (reference sequence).

As to this clone: The identical CDR3 is also encoded by other nucleotide sequences in the sample. The CDR3 DNA reads TGTGCCAGCAGTTTAAGGTTATTGAACACTGAAGCTTTCTTT. This gives the protein CASSLRLLNTEAFF. This sequence joins TRBV27 and TRBJ1-1; D not resolved. This CDR3 is built from 14 residues. The germline V gene encodes CDR1 MNHEY and CDR2 SMNVEV (reference sequence). Trimming cost V 2 bases and J 0 bases, with 7 bases left between them.

The chain links TRBV11-2 to TRBJ2-7, with no clear D. V lost 3 bases and J lost 6, with 9 bases in between. The germline V gene encodes CDR1 SGHAT and CDR2 FQNNGV. The CDR3 extends over 12 amino acids. The CDR3, as DNA: TGTGCCAGCAGCTTTTGGTCGCCCGAGCAGTACTTC. Its protein is CASSFWSPEQYF.

This rearrangement joins TRBV7-2 to TRBJ2-5; 14 nucleotides line up with TRBD2. Germline V gene sequence: CDR1 SGHTA, CDR2 FQGNSA. The CDR3 has 18 residues. Trimming removed 5 bases from V and 4 bases from J; junction bases left unmatched: 12. The CDR3 sequence is CASSPRLAGGPSAETQYF. The CDR3 DNA reads TGTGCCAGCAGCCCACGACTAGCGGGAGGGCCGTCAGCAGAGACCCAGTACTTC. Filled out from reference TRBV7-2 and TRBJ2-5, the complete variable domain reads GAGVSQSPSNKVTEKGKDVELRCDPISGHTALYWYRQSLGQGLEFLIYFQGNSAPDKSGLPSDRFSAERTGGSVSTLTIQRTQQEDSAVYLCASSPRLAGGPSAETQYFGPGTRLLVL.

This sequence joins TRBV19 and TRBJ2-5; D unclear. CDR1 and CDR2 from the germline V gene are LNHDA and SQIVND (reference sequence). Deletions cut 0 bases from V and 0 bases from J, with 8 bases between. The length of the CDR3 is 15 residues. DNA of the CDR3: TGTGCCAGTAGTATAGATCCGGCTAACCAAGAGACCCAGTACTTC. It encodes CASSIDPANQETQYF. Filled out from reference TRBV19 and TRBJ2-5, the complete variable domain reads DGGITQSPKYLFRKEGQNVTLSCEQNLNHDAMYWYRQDPGQGLRLIYYSQIVNDFQKGDIAEGYSVSREKKESFPLTVTSAQKNPTAFYLCASSIDPANQETQYFGPGTRLLVL.

The CDR3: CASRDNYGYTF. The CDR3 nucleotides are TGTGCCAGTAGGGACAACTATGGCTACACCTTC. This sequence joins TRBV19 and TRBJ1-2; D is ambiguous. This CDR3 spans 11 amino acids. V was shortened by 6 bases and J by 2 bases, with 4 bases between the two germline ends. The V gene's germline CDR1 is LNHDA and CDR2 SQIVND (reference sequence). The full variable domain, in which reference TRBV19 and TRBJ1-2 provide the parts outside the CDR3, is DGGITQSPKYLFRKEGQNVTLSCEQNLNHDAMYWYRQDPGQGLRLIYYSQIVNDFQKGDIAEGYSVSREKKESFPLTVTSAQKNPTAFYLCASRDNYGYTFGSGTRLTVV.

The chain joins TRBV19 to TRBJ2-7; D may be TRBD1 (6 bases). Germline CDR1 and CDR2: LNHDA and SQIVND (reference sequence). V lost 9 bases, J lost 5 bases, and 20 bases lay in between. There are 14 residues in the CDR3. CDR3: CASPLDSWENEQYF. In DNA, the CDR3 is TGTGCCAGCCCCCTGGACAGTTGGGAAAACGAGCAGTACTTC.

The rearrangement links TRBV6-1 to TRBJ1-5; 9 nucleotides align to TRBD1. From germline, CDR1 is MNHNS and CDR2 SASEGT. This CDR3 has 20 residues. V lost 4 bases, J lost 0 bases, and 16 bases stayed unmatched. DNA for the CDR3: TGTGCCAGCAGTGGTCCCGGGACAGGGTTTTTTTGGGATAGCAATCAGCCCCAGCATTTT. The encoded protein is CASSGPGTGFFWDSNQPQHF.